The rows below give T cell receptor beta chains drawn from one sample of a study of human T cells and chemical hapten exposure. TCRdb reprocessed the RACE reads with MiXCR, giving one entry per CDR3 protein. The sample has 350,000 to 450,000 distinct CDR3 sequences, 5.1% seen once. Here the sequenced sample was whole blood, taken in connection with sensitization to the hapten diphenylcyclopropenone (DPC). These receptors originate from a woman in her fifties or sixties with alopecia areata. Some clones in this sample may be carry-over from other donors' samples. CDR3s include the opening cysteine and the closing phenylalanine or tryptophan. Clone size is not always given. Where it is, it says once, few, many or a class for expanded clones.

clone size,V gene,J gene,CDR3 protein
many,TRBV6-6,TRBJ1-5,CASRNRDQPQHF
many,TRBV20-1,TRBJ1-4,CSARPPGDRFGEKLFF
.,TRBV7-2,TRBJ2-2,CASSRDGLAGYTGELFF
.,TRBV20-1,TRBJ2-3,CSAETSGGSDTQYF
many,TRBV6-5,TRBJ2-1,CASSFTGGSNEQFF
.,TRBV30,TRBJ1-1,CACFGKGRLVTEAFF
few,TRBV12-3/TRBV12-4,TRBJ1-2,CASSYRRGYTF
.,TRBV4-3,TRBJ1-6,CASSPSLDRYNSPLHF
.,TRBV3-1,TRBJ2-3,CASSQGVGAADTQYF
many,TRBV27,TRBJ2-2,CASGTGGLGELFF
.,TRBV28,TRBJ1-5,CASTFEGGYQPQHF
few,TRBV20-1,TRBJ1-3,CSARGRDTIYF
many,TRBV11-2,TRBJ1-2,CASSPADRGDF
.,TRBV29-1,TRBJ1-1,CSVDWGGSGMREAFF
many,TRBV29-1,TRBJ1-2,CSVERGGYGYTF
.,TRBV10-3,TRBJ1-5,CAISESFGATRGNIRNQPQHF
few,TRBV9,TRBJ2-3,CASSTLAGSTDTQYF
many,TRBV7-3,TRBJ2-2,CASSPGLAGANTGELFF
many,TRBV5-6,TRBJ2-7,CASSPGLAEQYF
.,TRBV5-1,TRBJ1-2,CASSLSSGAPIGNF
many,TRBV5-1,TRBJ2-7,CASSPRPNRSYEQYF
many,TRBV12-3/TRBV12-4,TRBJ2-5,CASSLPTGEETQYF
many,TRBV2,TRBJ1-2,CASITSTGGYGYTF
.,TRBV6-1,TRBJ2-5,CASTEGYQETQYF
many,TRBV7-2,TRBJ1-2,CASSPAAPSTSSYTF
.,TRBV10-3,TRBJ2-7,CAISDPWNGGEQYF
many,TRBV11-2,TRBJ2-5,CASRKGETQYF
few,TRBV6-5,TRBJ1-1,CASSYPTSGTGGANTEAFF
few,TRBV12-3/TRBV12-4,TRBJ1-1,CASSLNGEVYTEAFF
few,TRBV3-1,TRBJ2-2,CASSQGVPGLDHTGELFF
.,TRBV5-1,TRBJ2-3,CASSLEPGGGDTQYF
many,TRBV6-2/TRBV6-3,TRBJ2-1,CASWPRFSGRLNEQFF
.,TRBV7-9,TRBJ1-3,CASSNRGPFSGNTIYF
.,TRBV13,TRBJ1-1,CASSRRGLNTEAFF
.,TRBV27,TRBJ1-3,CASSDRPNSGNTIYF
.,TRBV4-3,TRBJ1-1,CASSQDRTLEAFF
.,TRBV29-1,TRBJ2-6,CSVGKPGTGANVLTF
many,TRBV7-2,TRBJ1-2,CASSLARTANYGYTF
many,TRBV10-3,TRBJ1-2,CAISVDRDYGYTF
many,TRBV4-2,TRBJ2-3,CASSQDSHSAGGTDTQYF
many,TRBV29-1,TRBJ2-7,CSAKGQGAREQYF
.,TRBV7-3,TRBJ1-6,CASSWDRNSPLHF
.,TRBV7-8,TRBJ1-5,CASSGEQPNQPQHF
many,TRBV11-2,TRBJ2-1,CASSLGALAHNEQFF
few,TRBV20-1,TRBJ2-7,CSASASGTSGGLDEQYF
.,TRBV6-1,TRBJ2-3,CASSEAGGRGATDTQYF
many,TRBV7-9,TRBJ2-3,CASSLARPDTQYF
.,TRBV9,TRBJ2-7,CASSPLGAGFYEQYF
few,TRBV12-3/TRBV12-4,TRBJ1-1,CASSLARGYEAFF
many,TRBV29-1,TRBJ2-1,CSVEVQGQGEYNEQFF
.,TRBV7-9,TRBJ2-7,CASSYPGTGGNEQYF
.,TRBV10-3,TRBJ1-1,CAIKPGQGASENTEAFF
.,TRBV19,TRBJ2-1,CASSVGGSNEQFF